This entry lists 28 T cell receptor beta chains sequenced from one sample in a study of Ad26.COV2.S vaccination and SARS-CoV-2 variants. Treatment denoted: about 20 received Ad26.COV2.S at low or high dose, single or two shots; 5 received placebo; per-sample allocation not given. Samples were taken on day 63 after the first vaccine or placebo injection. Sequenced by immunoSEQ multiplex PCR; TCRdb stores in-frame clones only, minus some. Altogether about 350,000 clones are present, 80% to 90% being singletons, with the ten largest covering around 5.3%. The sample in question was peripheral blood, obtained in a trial of Ad26.COV2.S vaccine versus placebo. The receptors here all came from a person aged 18 to 59 who received the Ad26.COV2.S COVID-19 vaccine or a placebo.

The rearrangement links TRBV12-5 to TRBJ2-2, with unresolved D. The CDR3 sequence is 15 residues long. The V end was cut by 0 bases, the J end by 1 base, with 6 bases between. Germline V gene data show CDR1 as LGHNT and CDR2 as FRNRAP. CDR3 sequence: CASGLVVLNTGELFF. In DNA form, the CDR3 reads TGTGCTAGTGGTTTGGTAGTTCTGAACACCGGGGAGCTGTTTTTT.

The rearrangement links TRBV18 to TRBJ2-7; 11 bases map to TRBD1. The CDR3 has 18 amino acids. CDR1 is KGHSH, CDR2 LQKENI, per germline. The V segment lost 2 bases and the J segment 2 bases; nucleotides outside the gene matches: 11. The DNA of the CDR3 is TGTGCCAGCTCACCATCAGGGGACCGGGACAGGGGGACCTACGAGCAGTACTTC. It specifies CASSPSGDRDRGTYEQYF.

The chain has TRBV2 and TRBJ1-6; TRBD1 aligns across 9 bases. Germline V lookup: CDR1 SNHLY, CDR2 FYNNEI. The junction had 2 bases not matched to a gene; V was cut back by 3 bases and J by 5 bases. The CDR3 sequence is 15 residues long. The CDR3 sequence: CASSDTGGHNSPLHF. The DNA for the CDR3 is TGTGCCAGCAGTGACACAGGGGGCCATAATTCACCCCTCCACTTT.

The CDR3 sequence: CASSPFGRYNEQFF. In DNA, the CDR3 is TGTGCCAGCAGCCCCTTCGGACGATACAATGAGCAGTTCTTC. V gene TRBV14 combines with J gene TRBJ2-1; D not resolved. The CDR3 spans 14 residues. V lost 4 bases and J 4 bases, leaving 11 bases between the germline ends. Germline V CDR1 and CDR2: SGHDN, FVKESK.

CDR3 bases: TGCGCCAGCAGCATTCGGGACAGGGCGTCCTATAATTCACCCCTCCACTTT. Amino acids: CASSIRDRASYNSPLHF. This chain links TRBV5-1 with TRBJ1-6, with 9 bases lining up with TRBD1. Trimming cost V 4 bases and J 1 base; bases outside gene matches: 6. CDR3 length: 17 amino acids. Germline V gene sequence: CDR1 SGHRS, CDR2 YFSETQ.

To note about this clone: Compared with germline, one end of the junction differs, possibly owing to a read error. The V gene is TRBV4-1, the J gene TRBJ1-1; a weak D match, TRBD1 (6 bases). Germline V CDR1 and CDR2: MGHRA, YSYEKL. The CDR3 runs to 12 residues. This CDR3 reads CASSLTGMGVVF. The DNA of the CDR3 is TGCGCCAGCAGCCTCACAGGGATGGGGGTCGTCTTT.

V is TRBV11-2 and J is TRBJ2-7; D may correspond to TRBD1 or TRBD2 (5 bases each). The CDR3 covers 12 residues. Trimming removed 7 bases at V and 3 bases at J, with 10 bases between. Germline V gene data show CDR1 as SGHAT and CDR2 as FQNNGV. Here the CDR3 DNA reads TGTGCCAGCAACATTGGGGGCTACGAGCAGTACTTC. Protein sequence: CASNIGGYEQYF.

This chain uses TRBV5-8 with TRBJ1-5, with 9 bases that match TRBD1. The CDR3 loop spans 18 amino acids. Germline V gene lookup returns CDR1 SGHTS and CDR2 YDEGEE. The V segment lost 3 bases and the J segment 3 bases; nucleotides outside the gene matches: 13. The CDR3 loop reads CASSSYTRTGALNQPQHF. The DNA for the CDR3 is TGTGCCAGCAGCTCTTATACTCGGACAGGGGCACTCAATCAGCCCCAGCATTTT.

The chain has TRBV9 and TRBJ2-2; the match to TRBD1 covers 12 bases. This CDR3 spans 17 amino acids. Unmatched junction bases numbered 8, after V lost 4 bases and J lost 4 bases. CDR1 SGDLS and CDR2 YYNGEE come from the germline V gene. DNA for the CDR3: TGTGCCAGCAGCCCATTCGGGACAGGGGGCATCACCGGGGAGCTGTTTTTT. Translated, it gives CASSPFGTGGITGELFF. Full variable domain (rest looked up from reference TRBV9 and TRBJ2-2): DSGVTQTPKHLITATGQRVTLRCSPRSGDLSVYWYQQSLDQGLQFLIQYYNGEERAKGNILERFSAQQFPDLHSELNLSSLELGDSALYFCASSPFGTGGITGELFFGEGSRLTVL.

The rearrangement uses TRBV19 and TRBJ2-3; 10 bases are a match to TRBD2. V shed 8 bases and J 2 bases; nucleotides not matched to a gene: 4. CDR3 size: 14 residues. Germline V gene sequence: CDR1 LNHDA, CDR2 SQIVND (reference sequence). The CDR3 here is CASSTSGFTDTQYF. CDR3 in DNA: TGTGCCAGTTCGACTAGCGGGTTCACAGATACGCAGTATTTT.

CDR3 DNA sequence: TGTGCCAGCTCACCCGGCGGGGGATATGGCTACACCTTC. Protein sequence: CASSPGGGYGYTF. The chain joins TRBV18 to TRBJ1-2, with a weak D call TRBD1 (5 bases). Germline CDR1 reads KGHSH; CDR2 reads LQKENI. The length of the CDR3 is 13 residues. V lost 3 bases and J 5 bases, leaving 10 bases between the germline ends.

The chain is built from TRBV5-5 and TRBJ2-5; D possibly corresponds to TRBD2 (5 bases). V was pared by 2 bases and J by 3 bases, with 8 bases between. The CDR3 has 13 amino acids. The V gene's germline CDR1 is SGHKS and CDR2 YYEKEE (reference sequence). CDR3 sequence: CASSLEGEETQYF. The CDR3 coding sequence is TGTGCCAGCAGCTTAGAGGGAGAAGAGACCCAGTACTTC.

As concerns this clone: Other DNA sequences within the sample encode an identical CDR3. The chain recombines TRBV6-1 with TRBJ2-1, with 12 bases fitting TRBD2. Germline V lookup: CDR1 MNHNS, CDR2 SASEGT. The junction had 4 bases not matched to a gene; V was cut back by 3 bases and J by 7 bases. This CDR3 has 15 amino acids. In nucleotides, the CDR3 is TGTGCCAGCAGTGAGGCTAGCGGGGGGGCGAATGAGCAGTTCTTC. Residues: CASSEASGGANEQFF.

The chain employs TRBV6-2 or TRBV6-3 and TRBJ2-1; D is undetermined. This CDR3 comprises 14 residues. V lost 5 bases, J lost 7 bases, and 15 bases lay in between. From germline, CDR1 is MNHEY and CDR2 SVGEGT. The CDR3 sequence: CASSRVAGRNEQFF. CDR3 bases: TGTGCCAGCAGTAGAGTAGCCGGAAGGAATGAGCAGTTCTTC.

This clone was detected only a few times. This chain links TRBV5-1 with TRBJ2-7; 10 bases agree with TRBD1. CDR1 and CDR2 (germline): SGHRS, YFSETQ. The J segment lost 3 bases and the V segment lost 4 bases, leaving 1 base of the junction unmatched. This CDR3 has 13 amino acids. Here the CDR3 reads CASSGQGDYEQYF. Written as DNA, the CDR3 is TGCGCCAGCAGCGGACAGGGGGACTACGAGCAGTACTTC.

The chain is built from TRBV6-5 and TRBJ1-2; tentative D call: TRBD1 (5 bases). The CDR3 is made up of 14 amino acids. Trimming left V 6 bases short and J 3 bases short, with 14 bases between. Germline CDR1 reads MNHEY; CDR2 reads SVGAGI. The CDR3 loop is CASSLYRDDYGYTF. The CDR3 DNA reads TGTGCCAGCAGCTTGTACCGGGACGACTATGGCTACACCTTC.

The chain is built from TRBV19 and TRBJ2-6; D remains unclear. This CDR3 contains 16 residues. Trimming removed 1 base from V and 0 bases from J, with 7 bases in between. The germline CDR1 and CDR2 sequences are LNHDA and SQIVND (reference sequence). The CDR3 DNA reads TGTGCCAGTAGTATAGCAGGCAACTCTGGGGCCAACGTCCTGACTTTC. Protein: CASSIAGNSGANVLTF.

Here the CDR3 reads CASSFDRGRWGYTF. In DNA, the CDR3 is TGTGCCAGCAGTTTTGACAGGGGGCGGTGGGGCTACACCTTC. The rearrangement joins TRBV28 to TRBJ1-2; 10 nucleotides match TRBD1. The germline gives CDR1 MDHEN, CDR2 SYDVKM. CDR3 length: 14 amino acids. V shed 3 bases and J 8 bases; nucleotides not matched to a gene: 6.

The rearrangement joins TRBV28 to TRBJ2-7, with 9 bases identical to TRBD1. J lost 2 bases, V lost 5 bases, and 7 bases had no gene match. This CDR3 has 15 residues. Germline V gives CDR1 MDHEN, CDR2 SYDVKM. CDR3 protein: CASSPTGGLTYEQYF. In nucleotides, the CDR3 is TGTGCCAGCAGTCCTACAGGGGGCCTTACCTACGAGCAGTACTTC. The whole variable domain, filled in from reference TRBV28 and TRBJ2-7, reads DVKVTQSSRYLVKRTGEKVFLECVQDMDHENMFWYRQDPGLGLRLIYFSYDVKMKEKGDIPEGYSVSREKKERFSLILESASTNQTSMYLCASSPTGGLTYEQYFGPGTRLTVT.

The V call is TRBV6-2 or TRBV6-3, the J call TRBJ1-5; D is undetermined. Deletions cut 2 bases from V and 0 bases from J, with 8 bases between. The CDR3 has 15 amino acids. Germline-derived CDR1 and CDR2 are MNHEY and SVGEGT. The CDR3 nucleotides are TGTGCCAGCAGTTACAGCCCCTATAGCAATCAGCCCCAGCATTTT. Translated, it gives CASSYSPYSNQPQHF.

The J gene is TRBJ2-2, the V gene TRBV11-3, with 13 bases lining up with TRBD2. The V gene's germline CDR1 is SGHNT and CDR2 YENEEA. This CDR3 has 16 residues. V was pared by 4 bases and J by 4 bases, with 3 bases of the junction left unmatched. CDR3 in amino acids: CASSSRTSGSTGELFF. CDR3 nucleotide sequence: TGTGCCAGCAGCTCAAGGACTAGCGGGAGCACCGGGGAGCTGTTTTTT.

The rearrangement uses TRBV9 and TRBJ2-2; 8 nucleotides match TRBD2. The CDR3 is made up of 17 amino acids. Germline V gene lookup returns CDR1 SGDLS and CDR2 YYNGEE. V lost 0 bases to trimming and J lost 4 bases; unmatched junction nucleotides: 8. CDR3 nucleotides: TGTGCCAGCAGCGTAGAAGGTAGCGGGGCTGTCACCGGGGAGCTGTTTTTT. Translating gives CASSVEGSGAVTGELFF.

The chain carries TRBV24-1 and TRBJ1-2, with D tentatively TRBD1 (5 bases). This CDR3 contains 15 residues. Germline V lookup: CDR1 KGHDR, CDR2 SFDVKD. The germline V and J ends were trimmed by 3 bases and 8 bases, with 18 bases remaining between them. CDR3 bases: TGTGCCACCAGTGATCCCACTGACATATACAGGGGCTACACCTTC. Translated: CATSDPTDIYRGYTF.

This chain links TRBV4-3 with TRBJ1-5; TRBD1 might be the D (5 bases). Trimming cost V 0 bases and J 5 bases, with 11 bases left between them. Germline loops: CDR1 LGHNA, CDR2 YSLEER. This CDR3 is 15 amino acids long. DNA of the CDR3: TGCGCCAGCAGCCAAGATCGCGGCAGGGATCAGCCCCAGCATTTT. Amino acids: CASSQDRGRDQPQHF.

The chain recombines TRBV6-6 with TRBJ2-4; no definite D call. CDR3 size: 14 residues. With 0 bases removed from V and 0 bases from J, the gap between germline ends came to 3 bases. CDR1 is MNHNY and CDR2 is SVGAGI in the germline V gene (reference sequence). Written as DNA, the CDR3 is TGTGCCAGCAGTTACTCGCTAGCCAAAAACATTCAGTACTTC. This sequence encodes CASSYSLAKNIQYF.

The rearrangement uses TRBV24-1 and TRBJ2-5; 12 bases map to TRBD1. The junction had 9 bases not matched to a gene; V was cut back by 9 bases and J by 5 bases. Germline V gene data show CDR1 as KGHDR and CDR2 as SFDVKD. The CDR3 extends over 15 amino acids. The CDR3 DNA reads TGTGCCACCCAAACCGGGACAGGGGGCGGGGAGACCCAGTACTTC. Translation gives CATQTGTGGGETQYF.

The CDR3: CASSLDSRVRYGYTF. DNA of the CDR3: TGTGCCAGCAGCTTAGATAGTAGAGTTCGCTATGGCTACACCTTC. The rearrangement links TRBV11-2 to TRBJ1-2; D is ambiguous. The CDR3 covers 15 residues. Germline V gene lookup returns CDR1 SGHAT and CDR2 FQNNGV. The V and J ends lost 0 bases and 4 bases respectively, with 12 bases between them.

This chain joins TRBV12-5 and TRBJ2-2, with 7 positions matching TRBD1. CDR3 size: 14 residues. Losses at the gene ends were 5 bases for V and 6 bases for J; bases not matched to a gene: 6. From germline, CDR1 is LGHNT and CDR2 FRNRAP. The CDR3 loop is CASGVTGSAGELFF. CDR3 bases: TGTGCTAGTGGTGTGACAGGGTCAGCCGGGGAGCTGTTTTTT.